This T cell receptor beta chain stems from a study of blood T cell repertoires in COVID-19. Study background: PBMCs, B-cell-depleted T cells, or T cells provided the cDNA or gDNA that made up the material.

The germline V and J ends were trimmed by 2 bases and 0 bases, with 14 bases remaining between them. This CDR3 comprises 17 residues. Looked up from germline, CDR1 is SGHTA and CDR2 is FQGNSA. Researchers sorted participants into cohorts using their self-reported clinical history. Donors of Cohort 3 who recovered were those that had two negative PCRs, clearance, or symptom resolution. As originally analysed: Counts of nucleated cells, estimated from reference gene primer amplification, were obtained. The repertoire was sequenced with immunoSEQ multiplex PCR; TCRdb's copy has only in-frame clones and lacks some. V and J calls plus clone size are reproduced from that table; the DNA served to infer D and trimming. The data contain some 500,000 clones, approximately 88% of them singletons.

This sequence originates from a woman aged 40-49 years who had recovered from COVID-19. Sequenced material: PBMCs or T cells enriched from blood (not recorded which). V is TRBV7-2 and J is TRBJ1-5; D gene uncertain. CDR3 sequence: CASSLWAGGYSNQPQHF. DNA for the CDR3: TGTGCCAGCAGCTTATGGGCGGGAGGGTATAGCAATCAGCCCCAGCATTTT.